This T cell receptor beta chain comes out of a study of T cell responses to AZD1222 COVID-19 vaccine. Whole-study findings and limits: The study found Spike-specific TCR breadth and depth rose after two AZD1222 doses. Most donors were white British, females outnumbered males, and clonal diversity was possibly underestimated.

The assay was immunoSEQ multiplex PCR, and TCRdb's table has in-frame clones only and misses some. The repertoire holds 90,000 to 95,000 clones, with 70% to 90% as singletons. CDR3 length: 14 residues. V lost 5 bases and J 7 bases, leaving 20 bases between the germline ends. CDR1 and CDR2 (germline): GTSNPN, SVGIG (reference sequence). A word on this clone: Antigen: not known.

This clonotype was sampled from an adult who received the AZD1222 COVID-19 vaccine. This specimen consisted of peripheral blood, obtained 28 days after the second AZD1222 dose. The V and J genes are TRBV30 and TRBJ1-2; D unclear. As DNA, the CDR3 is TGTGCCTGGGCCCGGTTGAGGGAGAGTAGTGGCTACACCTTC. Translation gives CAWARLRESSGYTF.